Below are 27 T cell receptor beta chains sequenced from a single sample in a study of T cell responses to AZD1222 COVID-19 vaccine. The data were produced by immunoSEQ multiplex PCR, yet TCRdb's version contains in-frame clones alone and is incomplete. This sample carries approximately 71,000 clones, roughly 90% of them seen once, and the ten largest clones take roughly 7.4%. The sequencing here drew on peripheral blood, taken on day 0 of AZD1222 vaccination. The receptors were gathered from an adult in good health.

The genes are TRBV5-1 and TRBJ1-1; D gene ambiguous. Germline-derived CDR1 and CDR2 are SGHRS and YFSETQ. V lost 0 bases, J lost 0 bases, and 9 bases lay in between. This CDR3 spans 15 amino acids. CDR3 protein: CASSLGIALNTEAFF. CDR3 nucleotide sequence: TGCGCCAGCAGCTTGGGGATAGCCCTGAACACTGAAGCTTTCTTT.

V gene TRBV5-1 combines with J gene TRBJ2-7; 9 bases are shared with TRBD2. The CDR3 sequence is 18 residues long. V gave up 0 bases and J gave up 2 bases; unmatched junction bases: 12. Germline loops: CDR1 SGHRS, CDR2 YFSETQ. DNA for the CDR3: TGCGCCAGCAGCTTGGGGGGAGTTAGCGGGAGAGATCCCTACGAGCAGTACTTC. Its translation is CASSLGGVSGRDPYEQYF.

This sequence joins TRBV10-1 and TRBJ1-5; 11 nucleotides agree with TRBD1. The germline V gene has CDR1 WNHNN and CDR2 SYGVQD (reference sequence). CDR3 length: 14 amino acids. The CDR3 sequence is CIRDRGNSNQPQHF. The DNA for the CDR3 is TGCATACGGGACAGGGGGAATAGCAATCAGCCCCAGCATTTT.

The rearrangement uses TRBV28 and TRBJ1-1; the D is unclear. The CDR3 is 12 residues long. The germline gives CDR1 MDHEN, CDR2 SYDVKM. Trimming left V 7 bases short and J 0 bases short, with 6 bases between. CDR3 DNA sequence: TGTGCCAGCACCGTCCTGAACACTGAAGCTTTCTTT. Translating it yields CASTVLNTEAFF.

This rearrangement joins TRBV3-1 (or the pseudogene TRBV3-2) to TRBJ2-5; D remains unclear. This CDR3 has 12 amino acids. Trimming shortened V by 5 bases and J by 2 bases, and 6 bases separated the two germline ends. Germline V gene data show CDR1 as LGHDT and CDR2 as YNNKEL (reference sequence). CDR3 DNA sequence: TGTGCCAGCAGCGACGTACAAGAGACCCAGTACTTC. Translation: CASSDVQETQYF.

V and J are TRBV12-3 or TRBV12-4 and TRBJ1-2, with D possibly being TRBD1 (5 bases). V dropped 4 bases and J dropped 2 bases, with 8 bases sitting between them. This CDR3 comprises 13 residues. The CDR3 loop is CASSWDGNYGYTF. CDR3 in DNA: TGTGCCAGCAGTTGGGACGGGAACTATGGCTACACCTTC.

The V gene is TRBV5-4, the J gene TRBJ2-7; TRBD1 matches at 11 bases. V shed 4 bases and J 2 bases; nucleotides not matched to a gene: 5. The CDR3 covers 15 residues. Germline values: CDR1 SGHNT, CDR2 YYREEE (reference sequence). This CDR3 reads CASSTGQGEPYEQYF. The CDR3 DNA is TGTGCCAGCAGCACGGGACAGGGGGAACCCTACGAGCAGTACTTC.

This chain joins TRBV21-1 and TRBJ2-4; the D call in the table, TRBD1, was not verified against the DNA. TRBV21-1 is classified as a pseudogene. There are 17 residues in the CDR3. CDR3: CASSKAPQVLAKNIQYF. The CDR3 DNA sequence: TGTGCCAGCAGCAAAGCCCCACAAGTTCTAGCCAAAAACATTCAGTACTTC.

V usage is TRBV27 and J usage is TRBJ2-1, with no clear D. V lost 1 base, J lost 11 bases, and 6 bases lay in between. Germline CDR1 MNHEY, CDR2 SMNVEV (reference sequence). CDR3 length: 11 residues. The CDR3: CASSLLGKQFF. The CDR3 nucleotides read TGTGCCAGCAGTTTATTAGGAAAGCAGTTCTTC.

The chain is built from TRBV5-8 and TRBJ1-1; D perhaps matches TRBD1 (5 bases). The CDR3 has 16 amino acids. The germline CDR1 and CDR2 sequences are SGHTS and YDEGEE. Between the trimmed V and J ends, which lost 0 bases and 10 bases, there was a span of 22 bases. The CDR3 here is CASSLGLTGGWSGAFF. CDR3 coding DNA: TGTGCCAGCAGCTTGGGGCTCACAGGAGGTTGGTCTGGAGCTTTCTTT.

The chain is built from TRBV5-1 and TRBJ2-5; TRBD2 is a possible D gene (6 bases). The CDR3 sequence is 16 residues long. The V gene's germline CDR1 is SGHRS and CDR2 YFSETQ. Deletions cut 3 bases from V and 2 bases from J, with 17 bases between. This chain's CDR3 is CASSSMRGTGQETQYF. The CDR3 nucleotides read TGCGCCAGCAGCTCCATGCGGGGCACGGGGCAAGAGACCCAGTACTTC.

This clone was counted between two and nine times. J is TRBJ2-7 and V is TRBV3-1 (or the pseudogene TRBV3-2), with 10 bases matching TRBD2. The V segment lost 4 bases and the J segment 3 bases; nucleotides outside the gene matches: 15. Germline CDR1 reads LGHDT; CDR2 reads YNNKEL (reference sequence). The CDR3 covers 18 residues. CDR3 amino acids: CASSPPPLLAGDDYEQYF. The DNA for the CDR3 is TGTGCCAGCAGCCCTCCCCCTCTCCTAGCGGGAGACGACTACGAGCAGTACTTC.

The chain recombines TRBV4-2 with TRBJ1-5; D is unresolved. The CDR3 loop spans 15 amino acids. CDR1 LGHNA and CDR2 YNFKEQ come from the germline V gene. V lost 1 base and J 3 bases, leaving 10 bases between the germline ends. The CDR3 spells CASSQVTAFNQPQHF. For the CDR3, the DNA is TGTGCCAGCAGCCAAGTTACAGCTTTCAATCAGCCCCAGCATTTT.

The chain combines TRBV29-1 with TRBJ2-7; 9 nucleotides match TRBD2. Per the germline V gene, CDR1 is SQVTM and CDR2 is ANQGSEA. The CDR3 is 15 amino acids. Trimming removed 4 bases from V and 0 bases from J; junction bases left unmatched: 7. This chain's CDR3 is CSVGGTSTVSYEQYF. The CDR3 DNA sequence: TGCAGCGTTGGCGGGACTAGCACCGTCTCCTACGAGCAGTACTTC.

The genes are TRBV28 and TRBJ1-1, with TRBD1 identical over 7 bases. V lost 5 bases to trimming and J lost 7 bases; unmatched junction nucleotides: 7. Germline CDR1 reads MDHEN; CDR2 reads SYDVKM. This CDR3 contains 13 residues. The CDR3 DNA is TGTGCCAGCAGTCCGAGACAGGGAGGTGAAGCTTTCTTT. It encodes CASSPRQGGEAFF.

The CDR3 here is CASSPRGGAHGYTF. CDR3 bases: TGTGCCAGCAGCCCAAGAGGGGGGGCCCATGGCTACACCTTC. The J gene is TRBJ1-2, the V gene TRBV7-9, with D maybe TRBD1 (6 bases). Germline loops: CDR1 SEHNR, CDR2 FQNEAQ (reference sequence). This CDR3 is 14 amino acids long. V was trimmed by 5 bases and J by 6 bases, leaving 16 bases between them.

The table lists this clone with a count of one. The rearrangement joins TRBV28 to TRBJ1-2, with D tentatively TRBD1 (6 bases). V gave up 5 bases and J gave up 2 bases, with 12 bases separating them. CDR3 length: 14 residues. Germline V gene lookup returns CDR1 MDHEN and CDR2 SYDVKM. CDR3 sequence (DNA): TGTGCCAGCAGTCGCGCGCAGGGGAACTATGGCTACACCTTC. It specifies CASSRAQGNYGYTF.

The gene calls are TRBV19 and TRBJ1-1; TRBD1 aligns across 7 bases. The germline V gene has CDR1 LNHDA and CDR2 SQIVND (reference sequence). This CDR3 contains 14 residues. V lost 10 bases to trimming and J lost 3 bases; unmatched junction nucleotides: 11. CDR3 coding DNA: TGTGCCACTCGAAGAGACAGGGCGCACACTGAAGCTTTCTTT. Translated, it gives CATRRDRAHTEAFF. The full variable domain, rest sourced from reference TRBV19 and TRBJ1-1, is DGGITQSPKYLFRKEGQNVTLSCEQNLNHDAMYWYRQDPGQGLRLIYYSQIVNDFQKGDIAEGYSVSREKKESFPLTVTSAQKNPTAFYLCATRRDRAHTEAFFGQGTRLTVV.

V gene TRBV3-1 (or the pseudogene TRBV3-2) combines with J gene TRBJ1-2; 8 bases are shared with TRBD1. This CDR3 has 16 amino acids. Germline V gives CDR1 LGHDT, CDR2 YNNKEL (reference sequence). The ends lost 4 bases at V and 4 bases at J; junction bases unmatched: 11. CDR3 protein: CASSPRQGLNFYGYTF. The CDR3 DNA is TGTGCCAGCAGCCCCAGACAGGGGCTGAACTTCTATGGCTACACCTTC.

The rearrangement uses TRBV5-5 and TRBJ1-5, with D tentatively TRBD1 (5 bases). Per the germline V gene, CDR1 is SGHKS and CDR2 is YYEKEE (reference sequence). V lost 0 bases and J lost 0, with 10 bases in between. The CDR3 is 16 amino acids. This CDR3 is CASSLAGGYSNQPQHF. The CDR3 nucleotides are TGTGCCAGCAGCTTGGCTGGGGGGTATAGCAATCAGCCCCAGCATTTT.

The chain carries TRBV11-2 and TRBJ1-1; D call uncertain. V was clipped by 5 bases and J by 0 bases, with 7 bases between them. Germline loops: CDR1 SGHAT, CDR2 FQNNGV. The CDR3 is 13 residues long. Here the CDR3 DNA reads TGTGCCAGCAGCATCAGGATGAACACTGAAGCTTTCTTT. This encodes CASSIRMNTEAFF.

The V call is TRBV2, the J call TRBJ1-2, with 9 bases aligning to TRBD1. V was clipped by 1 base and J by 3 bases; unmatched bases: 9. The CDR3 totals 17 residues. The germline CDR1 and CDR2 sequences are SNHLY and FYNNEI. The CDR3: CASSEGGQGLLDYGYTF. Written as DNA, the CDR3 is TGTGCCAGCAGTGAAGGAGGACAGGGGCTTTTGGACTATGGCTACACCTTC. The entire variable domain, with the rest obtained from reference TRBV2 and TRBJ1-2, is as follows: EPEVTQTPSHQVTQMGQEVILRCVPISNHLYFYWYRQILGQKVEFLVSFYNNEISEKSEIFDDQFSVERPDGSNFTLKIRSTKLEDSAMYFCASSEGGQGLLDYGYTFGSGTRLTVV.

This chain links TRBV24-1 with TRBJ1-3, with TRBD1 as a possible D gene (6 bases). Germline lookup yields CDR1 KGHDR and CDR2 SFDVKD. The CDR3 sequence is 16 residues long. Trimming took 4 bases from V and 0 from J, leaving 12 bases between them. CDR3 nucleotide sequence: TGTGCCACCAGTGAAACCAGGGGCAGCTCTGGAAACACCATATATTTT. Residues: CATSETRGSSGNTIYF.

The V call is TRBV25-1, the J call TRBJ1-4, with D maybe TRBD1 (6 bases). V lost 6 bases and J 4 bases, leaving 9 bases between the germline ends. The germline CDR1 and CDR2 sequences are MGHDK and SYGVNS. This CDR3 region has 13 residues. The CDR3 is CASRDRINEKLFF. The DNA of the CDR3 is TGTGCCAGCAGGGACAGAATTAATGAAAAACTGTTTTTT.

The rearrangement joins TRBV24-1 to TRBJ1-1, with D possibly being TRBD1 (5 bases). This CDR3 region has 14 residues. Per the germline V gene, CDR1 is KGHDR and CDR2 is SFDVKD. Deletions cut 0 bases from V and 7 bases from J, with 11 bases between. The CDR3 region is CATSDLQGSGEAFF. DNA for the CDR3: TGTGCCACCAGTGATTTGCAGGGATCGGGTGAAGCTTTCTTT.

The V and J genes are TRBV5-1 and TRBJ2-5, with 9 bases matching TRBD1. From germline, CDR1 is SGHRS and CDR2 YFSETQ. CDR3 size: 16 residues. V was pared by 7 bases and J by 5 bases, with 15 bases of the junction left unmatched. The CDR3 sequence is CASGPAGTGWTETQYF. The CDR3 DNA reads TGCGCCAGCGGCCCCGCCGGGACAGGGTGGACGGAGACCCAGTACTTC.

V usage is TRBV21-1 and J usage is TRBJ1-6; the D segment call TRBD1 is taken from the table without a DNA check. TRBV21-1 is an annotated pseudogene. The CDR3 extends over 15 amino acids. CDR3 protein: CASSITGRLNSPLHF. The CDR3 DNA follows: TGTGCCAGCAGCATAACAGGGCGCTTGAATTCACCCCTCCACTTT.